These 15 T cell receptor beta chains were all obtained from the same sample, sequenced in a study of blood T cells in healthy people across ages (dated by TCRdb to the mid-2010s). Preparation of the library involved 5' RACE. The sequencer was an Illumina HiSeq 2500. The second PCR ran for roughly 7 to 11 cycles and used a J-beta primer mix along with a sample-barcoded 5' primer. The public sequencing data were trimmed at Q25 with fastp and processed into clonotypes with MiXCR by TCRdb, which kept only in-frame beta chains. Each entry is one CDR3 protein sequence, shown with its most common DNA and genes. Here the sample has approximately 880,000 distinct CDR3 sequences; roughly 48% occur a single time. Around 15% of the sample is held by the ten biggest clonotypes. Material for sequencing was blood. These receptors were taken from a man aged 25 to 40 in good health.

This clonotype was observed a handful of times. The V gene is TRBV10-3, the J gene TRBJ2-4; maybe TRBD1 (6 bases). Per germline, CDR1 ENHRY and CDR2 SYGVKD. The germline V and J ends were trimmed by 2 bases and 13 bases, with 15 bases remaining between them. The CDR3 sequence is 13 residues long. DNA of the CDR3: TGTGCCATCAGTGAGGAAGGGCAGGGGCAGCAGTACTTC. Translated, it gives CAISEEGQGQQYF.

CDR3 sequence: CASKKDRVYLNSPLHF. The CDR3 DNA reads TGTGCCAGCAAGAAGGACAGAGTATACCTTAATTCACCCCTCCACTTT. The chain recombines TRBV13 with TRBJ1-6; weak D call: TRBD1 (6 bases). The CDR3 contains 16 residues. CDR1 PRHDT and CDR2 FYEKMQ come from the germline V gene (reference sequence). V lost 7 bases and J 6 bases, leaving 19 bases between the germline ends.

This chain links TRBV15 with TRBJ2-3; D assignment may be TRBD1 or TRBD2 (5 bases each). Germline CDR1 reads LNHNV; CDR2 reads YYDKDF (reference sequence). The length of the CDR3 is 19 residues. Trimming took off 5 bases at V and 2 bases at J, with 26 bases between the two ends. The CDR3 reads CATSGAPGTVFRNTDTQYF. The CDR3 nucleotides are TGTGCCACCAGCGGAGCCCCCGGGACGGTTTTTAGGAACACAGATACGCAGTATTTT.

The rearrangement joins TRBV6-4 to TRBJ2-1, with D perhaps matching TRBD2 (6 bases). Trimming pared 3 bases from V and 5 bases from J, leaving 14 bases between. This CDR3 comprises 15 residues. Germline values: CDR1 MRHNA, CDR2 SNTAGT. CDR3 sequence: CASSESSGSHNEQFF. CDR3 DNA sequence: TGTGCCAGCAGTGAGTCCAGCGGGTCCCACAATGAGCAGTTCTTC.

The gene calls are TRBV10-2 and TRBJ2-7; 9 bases line up with TRBD1. From germline, CDR1 is WSHSY and CDR2 SAAADI. Trimming cost V 7 bases and J 5 bases; bases outside gene matches: 3. The length of the CDR3 is 12 residues. CDR3 in amino acids: CASNRGQNEQYF. The CDR3 DNA follows: TGCGCCAGCAACAGGGGGCAAAACGAGCAGTACTTC.

This chain connects TRBV7-9 to TRBJ2-1; TRBD2 matches at 9 bases. The CDR3 runs 18 residues. J gave up 1 base and V 2 bases, and 9 bases lay outside the gene matches. The germline V gene has CDR1 SEHNR and CDR2 FQNEAQ (reference sequence). The CDR3 reads CASSLLRAGGRSYNEQFF. The CDR3 bases are TGTGCCAGCAGCTTATTAAGGGCGGGGGGGCGATCCTACAATGAGCAGTTCTTC.

This clonotype has just a few counts. This chain uses TRBV7-9 with TRBJ1-4; D gene ambiguous. CDR3 size: 13 residues. With 2 bases removed from V and 8 bases from J, the gap between germline ends came to 9 bases. Germline CDR1 reads SEHNR; CDR2 reads FQNEAQ (reference sequence). This CDR3 is CASSLQTEEKLFF. CDR3 nucleotides: TGTGCCAGCAGCTTACAAACCGAAGAAAAACTGTTTTTT. The whole variable domain, remainder taken from reference TRBV7-9 and TRBJ1-4, is DTGVSQNPRHKITKRGQNVTFRCDPISEHNRLYWYRQTLGQGPEFLTYFQNEAQLEKSRLLSDRFSAERPKGSFSTLEIQRTEQGDSAMYLCASSLQTEEKLFFGSGTQLSVL.

There are a few counts of this clonotype. The V call is TRBV10-2, the J call TRBJ1-2; no definite D call. The V end lost 0 bases, the J end lost 7 bases, and 6 bases lay between the germline ends. The CDR3 sequence is 12 residues long. Germline loops: CDR1 WSHSY, CDR2 SAAADI. As DNA, the CDR3 is TGCGCCAGCAGTGAGTCCAGGAGTGGCTACACCTTC. This encodes CASSESRSGYTF.

This clonotype turned up a few times. The chain combines TRBV12-3 or TRBV12-4 with TRBJ2-7; possible D gene TRBD1, 6 bases. V was shortened by 6 bases and J by 5 bases, with 14 bases between the two germline ends. The CDR3 contains 13 residues. The DNA of the CDR3 is TGTGCCAGCAGCCCTCCGGGACAAAACGAGCAGTACTTC. Its translation: CASSPPGQNEQYF.

CDR3 sequence reads: CASSPGDRLENEQFF. The CDR3 DNA reads TGCGCCAGCAGCCCGGGGGACAGACTGGAAAATGAGCAGTTCTTC. The chain is built from TRBV5-1 and TRBJ2-1, with D possibly being TRBD1 (7 bases). Deletions cut 4 bases from V and 7 bases from J, with 18 bases between. The CDR3 is made up of 15 amino acids. The germline gives CDR1 SGHRS, CDR2 YFSETQ.

This clonotype was seen only a few times. This chain links TRBV12-3 or TRBV12-4 with TRBJ1-4, with TRBD1 as a possible D gene (5 bases). The CDR3 length is 14 residues. Between the trimmed V and J ends, which lost 5 bases and 0 bases, there was a span of 7 bases. The CDR3 loop reads CASSRQSTNEKLFF. The CDR3 DNA sequence: TGTGCCAGCAGTCGACAGTCAACTAATGAAAAACTGTTTTTT.

This sequence joins TRBV9 and TRBJ1-2; D is unclear. Germline V lookup: CDR1 SGDLS, CDR2 YYNGEE. V lost 4 bases and J lost 8, with 9 bases in between. There are 11 residues in the CDR3. The CDR3 loop is CASSPPGGYTF. The CDR3 DNA reads TGTGCCAGCAGCCCCCCGGGAGGCTACACCTTC.

This chain uses TRBV7-9 with TRBJ2-1, with no clear D. V gave up 0 bases and J gave up 0 bases, with 6 bases separating them. The CDR3 is 15 amino acids. Per germline, CDR1 SEHNR and CDR2 FQNEAQ (reference sequence). DNA for the CDR3: TGTGCCAGCAGCTTAGCATACAACTCCTACAATGAGCAGTTCTTC. Translating gives CASSLAYNSYNEQFF.

The V call is TRBV20-1, the J call TRBJ2-3; 11 bases fit TRBD2. After removal of 3 bases from V and 3 bases from J, the junction contained 14 bases not matched to a gene. The CDR3 spans 18 residues. Germline values: CDR1 DFQATT, CDR2 SNEGSKA (reference sequence). The CDR3 sequence: CSARFQIAGGTRTDTQYF. CDR3 coding DNA: TGCAGTGCTAGGTTCCAAATAGCGGGGGGGACTCGAACAGATACGCAGTATTTT.

The rearrangement uses TRBV7-9 and TRBJ1-2; D gene ambiguous. The V gene lost 5 bases and the J gene lost 11 bases, with 15 bases spanning the gap. This CDR3 has 12 amino acids. Germline CDR1 SEHNR, CDR2 FQNEAQ (reference sequence). DNA of the CDR3: TGTGCCAGCAGCCCTTCAACACCTAGGTACACCTTC. Its translation is CASSPSTPRYTF.